This TCR beta chain appears in the sequencing data of a study of cytomegalovirus exposure and HLA in healthy donors. This table comes from immunoSEQ multiplex PCR, and its TCRdb copy is limited to in-frame clones, with some not included. The data contain some 340,000 clones, 87% of them singletons. The sample consisted of PBMCs. The source of this sequence is a woman aged 30 to 39 in good health and CMV-seropositive.

The CDR3 nucleotides read TGTGCCAGCAGCCCGGGCGGGACAGTCTACGAGCAGTACTTC. Protein product: CASSPGGTVYEQYF. The chain couples TRBV7-9 to TRBJ2-7; TRBD1 is a possible D gene (7 bases). The CDR3 totals 14 residues. The germline CDR1 and CDR2 sequences are SEHNR and FQNEAQ (reference sequence). V lost 5 bases to trimming and J lost 3 bases, with 14 bases between them.